The clone carrying this T cell receptor beta chain has only a few counts. The record originates from a study of T-cell memory formation after mild COVID-19. V dropped 0 bases and J dropped 4 bases, with 10 bases sitting between them. From germline, CDR1 is SGHRS and CDR2 YFSETQ. The CDR3 has 14 amino acids. TCR alpha and TCR beta cDNA libraries carrying sample barcodes and UMIs were produced by 5'RACE using constant-segment primers. TCRdb called the 5' RACE reads again in MiXCR, with one record for every CDR3 protein. The sample carries a few hundred thousand distinct CDR3 sequences, 25% to 30% recorded once.

The chain carries TRBV5-1 and TRBJ2-5; TRBD1 might be the D (5 bases). The sequenced sample was PBMCs or a T cell subset sorted from them (not recorded which). The sequence derives from an adult woman who had mild COVID-19 (a few samples of this study predate the infection). Cell type and time point are not known. The CDR3 sequence is CASSLAAGRETQYF. In DNA form, the CDR3 reads TGCGCCAGCAGCTTGGCCGCAGGGCGAGAGACCCAGTACTTC.